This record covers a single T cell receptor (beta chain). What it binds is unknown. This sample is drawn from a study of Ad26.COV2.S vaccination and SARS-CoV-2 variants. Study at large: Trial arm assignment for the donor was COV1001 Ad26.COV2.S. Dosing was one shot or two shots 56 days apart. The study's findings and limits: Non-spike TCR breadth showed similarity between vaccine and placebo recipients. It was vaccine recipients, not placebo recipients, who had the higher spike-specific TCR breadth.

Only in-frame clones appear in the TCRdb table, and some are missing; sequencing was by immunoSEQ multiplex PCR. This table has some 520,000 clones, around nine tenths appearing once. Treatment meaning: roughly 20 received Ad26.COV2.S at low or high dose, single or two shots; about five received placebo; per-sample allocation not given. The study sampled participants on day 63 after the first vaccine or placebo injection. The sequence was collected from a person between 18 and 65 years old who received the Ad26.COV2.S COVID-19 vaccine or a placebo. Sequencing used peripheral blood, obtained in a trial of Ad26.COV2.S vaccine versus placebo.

The CDR3 sequence is CASSDPWQGANVLTF. The CDR3 region has the DNA TGTGCCAGCAGTGATCCGTGGCAGGGGGCCAACGTCCTGACTTTC. The chain couples TRBV2 to TRBJ2-6; D is unresolved. The germline CDR1 and CDR2 sequences are SNHLY and FYNNEI. The CDR3 contains 15 residues. The V gene lost 3 bases and the J gene lost 4 bases, with 10 bases spanning the gap.